Each of the 2 T cell receptor beta chains below was sequenced from the same sample in a study of T-cell memory formation after mild COVID-19. A single record per CDR3 protein comes from TCRdb applying MiXCR to the 5' RACE reads. The sample includes 390,000 or so distinct CDR3 sequences, approximately 15% seen only once; the top ten take 20% to 25%. Input material: PBMCs or a T cell subset sorted from them (not recorded which). Every receptor here comes from a man between 18 and 29 years old who had mild COVID-19 (a few samples of this study predate the infection). Cell type and time point are not known.

In this sample, this clonotype turned up a few times. V is TRBV6-5 and J is TRBJ2-5; 11 bases fit TRBD1. Germline values: CDR1 MNHEY, CDR2 SVGAGI. V lost 5 bases to trimming and J lost 5 bases; unmatched junction nucleotides: 4. This CDR3 is built from 14 residues. In nucleotides, the CDR3 is TGTGCCAGCAGTAGGACAGGGGGCTTTGAGACCCAGTACTTC. It yields the protein CASSRTGGFETQYF.

The chain combines TRBV7-9 with TRBJ1-4; D is perhaps TRBD1 (6 bases). Trimming left V 5 bases short and J 8 bases short, with 12 bases between. This CDR3 has 13 residues. Germline values: CDR1 SEHNR, CDR2 FQNEAQ (reference sequence). CDR3 in DNA: TGTGCCAGCAGCCGGGACACGGGGGAAAAACTGTTTTTT. Translation gives CASSRDTGEKLFF.